This entry features one T cell receptor beta chain sequence. This clonotype was counted at least ten times. The target of this receptor is not known. No much larger clone exists at a distance of one base, and base qualities are not known. Per the germline V gene, SGDLS is the CDR1 and YYNGEE is the CDR2. From the cysteine through the phenylalanine, the CDR3 covers 12 amino acids. Just the 36-base CDR3 DNA is kept, in frame starting at base 1. The V end loses 3 bases and the J end loses 8 bases, and a stretch of 9 bases separates them. This entry belongs to a study of CD8 T cells in ankylosing spondylitis (dated by TCRdb to the late 2010s). Background for the entire study: The study set out to find disease-linked TCR variants by profiling T cell receptor beta repertoires in ankylosing spondylitis patients and healthy donors. The full study cohort comprised about 25 ankylosing spondylitis patients and approximately 100 healthy donors. Samples of peripheral blood were taken, and for ankylosing spondylitis patients, synovial fluid was collected as well. What the study reported, not specific to this receptor: According to the report, matched synovial fluid samples from ankylosing spondylitis patients were significantly enriched for the disease-linked clones. Some of the motif variants had been reported before in the synovial fluid and blood of reactive arthritis patients, a finding that suggests common disease-initiation mechanisms. A TCR beta motif of eight highly homologous amino acid variants appeared characteristic of blood from ankylosing spondylitis patients. The disease-linked clones had a CD8+ phenotype and were found at relatively low frequencies in peripheral blood.

Instrument used: Illumina HiSeq 2500. Quantitative 5'-RACE with molecular barcodes was the method used to prepare the TCR beta libraries. From the authors' description of their analysis: To identify disease-linked TCR variants, a new computational method was used, one built on a probabilistic model of VDJ rearrangement. TCRdb reprocessing: public reads trimmed at Q25 with fastp, clones called with MiXCR, in-frame beta chains kept. CDR3 protein duplicates are merged, each entry listing the most common genes and DNA. It is TCRdb's table, rather than the study itself, that gives the V and J calls and clone size. Present in this sample are some 9,400 distinct CDR3 sequences, 6% of which were seen just once. In total, the top ten clones hold approximately 40% of the sample.

The chain joins TRBV9 to TRBJ1-3; the D gene assignment is ambiguous. The origin of this receptor is a female donor with ankylosing spondylitis or in good health (not recorded which). The sample consisted of blood, either unsorted or a sorted T cell fraction (not recorded which). The sequenced DNA is TGTGCCAGCAGCGCGAACCTGGACACCATATATTTT. This translates into CASSANLDTIYF.